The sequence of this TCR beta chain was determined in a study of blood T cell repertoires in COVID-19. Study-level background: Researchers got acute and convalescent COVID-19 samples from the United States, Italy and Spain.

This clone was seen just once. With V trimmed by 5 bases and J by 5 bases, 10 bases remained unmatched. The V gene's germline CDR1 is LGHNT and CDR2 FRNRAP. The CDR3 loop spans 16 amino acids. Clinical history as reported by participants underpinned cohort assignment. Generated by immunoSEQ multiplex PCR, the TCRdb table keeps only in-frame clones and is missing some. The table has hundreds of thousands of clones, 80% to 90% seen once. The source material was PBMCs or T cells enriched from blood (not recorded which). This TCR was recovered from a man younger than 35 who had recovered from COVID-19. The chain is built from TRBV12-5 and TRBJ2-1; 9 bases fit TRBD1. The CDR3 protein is CASGKQGALRNNEQFF. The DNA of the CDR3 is TGTGCTAGTGGTAAACAGGGGGCGCTTAGGAACAATGAGCAGTTCTTC.